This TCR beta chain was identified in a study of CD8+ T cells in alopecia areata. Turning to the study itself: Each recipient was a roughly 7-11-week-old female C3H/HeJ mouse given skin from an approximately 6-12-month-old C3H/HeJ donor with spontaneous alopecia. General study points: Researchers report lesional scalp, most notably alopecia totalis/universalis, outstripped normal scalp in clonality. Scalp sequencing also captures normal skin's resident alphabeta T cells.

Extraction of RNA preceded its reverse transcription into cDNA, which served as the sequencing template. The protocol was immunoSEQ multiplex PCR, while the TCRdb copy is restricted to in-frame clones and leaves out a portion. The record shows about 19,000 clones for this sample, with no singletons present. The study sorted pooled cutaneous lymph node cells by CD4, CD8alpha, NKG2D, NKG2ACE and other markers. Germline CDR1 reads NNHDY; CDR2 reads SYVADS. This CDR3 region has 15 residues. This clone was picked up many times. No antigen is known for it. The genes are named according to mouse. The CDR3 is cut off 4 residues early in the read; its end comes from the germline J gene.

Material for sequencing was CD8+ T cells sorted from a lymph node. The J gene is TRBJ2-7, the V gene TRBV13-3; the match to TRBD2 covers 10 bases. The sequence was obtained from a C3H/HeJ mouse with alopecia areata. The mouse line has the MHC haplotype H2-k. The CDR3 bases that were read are TGTGCCAGCAGTGACCGGGACTGGGGAGGGTAT. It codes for CASSDRDWGGY. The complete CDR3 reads CASSDRDWGGYEQYF.